The present TCR beta chain was sequenced within a study of identifying expanded T cells in peripheral blood. Broader study findings: Technical replicates showed around 1.2 changed clones; approximately 2 weeks roughly 18; four weeks 19. Two-week clone count variance significantly increased as total template count grew.

Assay used: immunoSEQ multiplex PCR; TCRdb lists only in-frame clones, some missing. The table includes 100,000 to 150,000 clones, more than 80% detected once. For this clone: The target antigen is unknown.

This CDR3 region has 13 residues. The V end was cut by 1 base, the J end by 9 bases, with 8 bases between. Germline V gene lookup returns CDR1 SGHKS and CDR2 YYEKEE (reference sequence). No infections or other immune events were documented during collection. The receptor was derived from a person between 18 and 75 years old in good health. The sequenced material came from blood. The rearrangement links TRBV5-5 to TRBJ1-6, with D unresolved. For the CDR3, the DNA is TGTGCCAGCAGCTTGTTATCGGGTTCACCCCTCCACTTT. It specifies CASSLLSGSPLHF. Full variable domain (rest looked up from reference TRBV5-5 and TRBJ1-6): DAGVTQSPTHLIKTRGQQVTLRCSPISGHKSVSWYQQVLGQGPQFIFQYYEKEERGRGNFPDRFSARQFPNYSSELNVNALLLGDSALYLCASSLLSGSPLHFGNGTRLTVT.